Sequencing of this TCR beta chain was carried out in a study of blood T cell repertoires in COVID-19. Method: immunoSEQ multiplex PCR; TCRdb's copy keeps in-frame clones and lacks some. Here the sample spans some 71,000 clones, 86% being singletons. CDR1 is SGHRS, CDR2 YFSETQ, per germline. CDR3 length: 15 amino acids. V was shortened by 0 bases and J by 2 bases, with 11 bases between the two germline ends. The clonotype comes from a man aged 25 to 40 with acute or convalescent COVID-19. Sample: peripheral blood. This chain joins TRBV5-1 and TRBJ2-5; D gene uncertain. The CDR3 reads CASSLADPKQETQYF. CDR3 in DNA: TGCGCCAGCAGCTTGGCAGATCCGAAGCAAGAGACCCAGTACTTC.